The rows below give T cell receptor beta chains drawn from one sample of a study of beta chain features in type 1 diabetes. Only in-frame clones appear in the TCRdb table, and some are missing; sequencing was by immunoSEQ multiplex PCR. Here the sample spans roughly 220,000 clones, around 16% being singletons. The specimen sequenced was naive CD4+ T cells from blood. These receptors all come from a man aged 25-45 years with type 1 diabetes. CDR3s include the opening cysteine and the closing phenylalanine or tryptophan. A D gene is named only where the DNA matches it firmly. Clone size is stated in some rows and not others, as once, few, many or a class when expanded.

j_call,d_call,v_call,clone_size,cdr3_length,cdr3_nt,cdr3_aa
TRBJ1-1,-,TRBV18,few,15,TGTGCCAGCTCGTTAACAGGACTAGGTAGGACTGAAGCTTTCTTT,CASSLTGLGRTEAFF
TRBJ2-7,-,TRBV29-1,-,16,TGCAGCGTTGTCGGCGGATCCCGGGTGTCGTCCTACGAGCAGTACTTC,CSVVGGSRVSSYEQYF
TRBJ2-6,-,TRBV7-2,few,18,TGTGCCAGCAGCCGTCTTCCGGGTCTAAGGACTGGGGCCAACGTCCTGACTTTC,CASSRLPGLRTGANVLTF
TRBJ2-7,-,TRBV28,-,13,TGTGCCAGCAGTTTCCCCGTTTCCTACGAGCAGTACTTC,CASSFPVSYEQYF
TRBJ2-5,-,TRBV30,few,11,TGTGCCTGGAGTGCGCAAGAGACCCAGTACTTC,CAWSAQETQYF
TRBJ1-2,-,TRBV2,-,13,TGTGCCAGCAACAGGATGGCTAACTATGGCTACACCTTC,CASNRMANYGYTF
TRBJ2-2,TRBD2,TRBV2,-,13,TGTGCCAGCAGCGTAAGCGGGAGCGGGGAGCTGTTTTTT,CASSVSGSGELFF
TRBJ2-7,TRBD2,TRBV4-1,-,17,TGCGCCAGCAGCCAAGATGGGAGCGGGAGCTGGGCTAGGGAGCAGTACTTC,CASSQDGSGSWAREQYF
TRBJ2-7,-,TRBV7-9,few,14,TGTGCCAGCAGCTCGGACCTGCAGCAGTACGAGCAGTACTTC,CASSSDLQQYEQYF
TRBJ2-2,TRBD1,TRBV25-1,-,15,TGTGCCAGCAGTGCGACGGACAGGGTGGCCGGGGAGCTGTTTTTT,CASSATDRVAGELFF
TRBJ2-7,-,TRBV7-2,-,13,TGTGCCAGCAGCTTAGTCGGATCCGACGAGCAGTACTTC,CASSLVGSDEQYF
TRBJ2-6,-,TRBV28,few,15,TGTGCCAGCAGCCCCGCCGGGTCTGGGGCCAACGTCCTGACTTTC,CASSPAGSGANVLTF
TRBJ2-7,TRBD2,TRBV29-1,-,14,TGCAGCGTCGAATTAGCGGGAGGTGGCTACGAGCAGTACTTC,CSVELAGGGYEQYF
TRBJ2-3,TRBD2,TRBV7-8,-,16,TGTGCCAGCAGCTCCAGTCCCGGGACTAGCGGAGTTACGCAGTATTTT,CASSSSPGTSGVTQYF
TRBJ2-3,TRBD2,TRBV14,few,16,TGTGCCAGCAGCCTTCCTAGCGGGAGAGGGGCAGATACGCAGTATTTT,CASSLPSGRGADTQYF
TRBJ2-5,TRBD2,TRBV2,-,16,TGTGCCAGCAGTGAGTTCAAGGGGCTAGCGGAAGAGACCCAGTACTTC,CASSEFKGLAEETQYF
TRBJ2-5,TRBD2,TRBV28,few,17,TGTGCCAGCAGTCCCCCCGCGGGAGCGGCTCGGGGGAAGACCCAGTACTTC,CASSPPAGAARGKTQYF
TRBJ2-1,-,TRBV5-6,-,15,TGTGCCAGCAGCTTCGACAGGACCCCCTACAATGAGCAGTTCTTC,CASSFDRTPYNEQFF
TRBJ2-3,TRBD2,TRBV7-9,few,18,TGTGCCAGCAGCTCCCGAACTAGCGGGAGGAAGCCCACAGATACGCAGTATTTT,CASSSRTSGRKPTDTQYF
TRBJ2-1,TRBD2,TRBV5-1,few,15,TGCGCCAGCAGCTTGTTAGCGGGTTTTGGCAATGAGCAGTTCTTC,CASSLLAGFGNEQFF
TRBJ2-1,-,TRBV28,-,13,TGTGCCAGCACTTCGGAACTCAACAATGAGCAGTTCTTC,CASTSELNNEQFF
TRBJ2-1,-,TRBV29-1,few,13,TGCAGCGTTGAAGCAGGGAGGAGGGGTGAGCAGTTCTTC,CSVEAGRRGEQFF
TRBJ1-1,-,TRBV4-3,-,13,TGCGCCAGCAGCCGTGGGGGGAACACTGAAGCTTTCTTT,CASSRGGNTEAFF
TRBJ2-4,-,TRBV4-3,few,13,TGCGCCAGCAGCCAAGACAGTCAAAACATTCAGTACTTC,CASSQDSQNIQYF
TRBJ1-1,-,TRBV28,-,12,TGTGCCAGCAGTTTAGGTACGGCTGAAGCTTTCTTT,CASSLGTAEAFF
TRBJ1-2,TRBD1,TRBV4-1,-,15,TGCGCCAGCAGCCTCCCGGGACAGGGAAACTATGGCTACACCTTC,CASSLPGQGNYGYTF
TRBJ1-4,-,TRBV29-1,few,15,TGCAGCGTTGTGGACAGTAAGGCAACTAATGAAAAACTGTTTTTT,CSVVDSKATNEKLFF
TRBJ2-2,-,TRBV7-9,few,13,TGTGCCAGCAGCTTCAGAAACACCGGGGAGCTGTTTTTT,CASSFRNTGELFF
TRBJ2-1,TRBD2,TRBV18,few,17,TGTGCCAGCTCACCACCTAGCGGGGGCAGCTCCTACAATGAGCAGTTCTTC,CASSPPSGGSSYNEQFF
TRBJ1-5,-,TRBV28,-,16,TGTGCCAGCAGTTCTGCGGTCAGGGGCAGCAATCAGCCCCAGCATTTT,CASSSAVRGSNQPQHF
TRBJ2-1,TRBD2,TRBV27,-,17,TGTGCCAGCAGTCCAATGGGACTAGCGGGAAGTAACAATGAGCAGTTCTTC,CASSPMGLAGSNNEQFF
TRBJ1-5,TRBD1,TRBV9,-,19,TGTGCCAGCAGCGGTTACCGGGACAGGACCTTAGATAGCAATCAGCCCCAGCATTTT,CASSGYRDRTLDSNQPQHF
TRBJ1-1,TRBD1,TRBV30,few,15,TGTGCCTGGAGTTCTGGACAGGGGCCGAACACTGAAGCTTTCTTT,CAWSSGQGPNTEAFF
TRBJ2-3,TRBD2,TRBV27,-,15,TGTGCCAGCAGTTTAGGAGGGAGGGCCGGAGATACGCAGTATTTT,CASSLGGRAGDTQYF
TRBJ1-1,TRBD1,TRBV30,-,12,TGTGCCTGGAAGGGACAGAAAACTGAAGCTTTCTTT,CAWKGQKTEAFF
TRBJ2-4,-,TRBV9,few,16,TGTGCCAGCAGCCCCCGAGGGGATTTAGTCGAAAACATTCAGTACTTC,CASSPRGDLVENIQYF
TRBJ2-1,TRBD2,TRBV15,-,20,TGTGCCACCAGCAGACCTGGGACTAGCGGCCAACATAGCTCCTACAATGAGCAGTTCTTC,CATSRPGTSGQHSSYNEQFF
TRBJ2-3,-,TRBV25-1,-,12,TGTGCCAGCGCGGCTAGCACAGATACGCAGTATTTT,CASAASTDTQYF
TRBJ2-5,-,TRBV5-1,-,15,TGCGCCAGCAGCTTGGATGCAGGGGCCAGCAGGACCCAGTACTTC,CASSLDAGASRTQYF
TRBJ2-4,-,TRBV7-9,few,14,TGTGCCAGCAGCGACGGGACTTCTAAAAACATTCAGTACTTC,CASSDGTSKNIQYF
TRBJ2-2,-,TRBV30,few,14,TGTGCCTGGACACAAAACAGGAACACCGGGGAGCTGTTTTTT,CAWTQNRNTGELFF
TRBJ2-5,TRBD1,TRBV9,-,15,TGTGCCAGCAGCCCTCGGACAGGGGGCAGGGAGACCCAGTACTTC,CASSPRTGGRETQYF
TRBJ1-1,-,TRBV27,-,14,TGTGCCAGCAGTCCCCCCGGACAGAACACTGAAGCTTTCTTT,CASSPPGQNTEAFF
TRBJ2-1,TRBD2,TRBV7-3,few,13,TGTGCCAGCAGCGTGCGGGAGAGGGAGGAGCAGTTCTTC,CASSVREREEQFF
TRBJ1-1,-,TRBV29-1,-,14,TGCAGCGTTGACGGGGACCAGTGGAACACTGAAGCTTTCTTT,CSVDGDQWNTEAFF
TRBJ1-2,TRBD1,TRBV2,few,15,TGTGCCAGCAGTGACGGACAGGGTGAAAGCTATGGCTACACCTTC,CASSDGQGESYGYTF
TRBJ2-2,-,TRBV7-2,-,13,TGTGCCAGCAGCTCCTACAGGGCCGGGGAGCTGTTTTTT,CASSSYRAGELFF
TRBJ2-6,-,TRBV28,-,15,TGTGCCAGCAGCAACGAGATCTCTGGGGCCAACGTCCTGACTTTC,CASSNEISGANVLTF
TRBJ2-7,TRBD1,TRBV29-1,-,12,TGCAGCGCCTCGGGACAGGGGGACGAGCAGTACTTC,CSASGQGDEQYF
TRBJ1-1,-,TRBV29-1,few,13,TGCAGCATAATTTATCCCTCTTACACTGAAGCTTTCTTT,CSIIYPSYTEAFF
TRBJ2-5,TRBD1,TRBV4-1,-,15,TGCGCCAGCAGCCACGTCGACAGGGGGCGCGAGACCCAGTACTTC,CASSHVDRGRETQYF
TRBJ2-1,-,TRBV7-7,few,13,TGTGCTAGCAGCCCGGGACTGAACAATGAGCAGTTCTTC,CASSPGLNNEQFF
TRBJ2-7,-,TRBV5-1,few,14,TGCGCCAGCAGGAGGGATGGGTTAGCCTACGAGCAGTACTTC,CASRRDGLAYEQYF
TRBJ1-2,-,TRBV6-5,few,14,TGTGCCAGCACCTGGACAGCCGAAGGCTATGGCTACACCTTC,CASTWTAEGYGYTF
TRBJ2-7,TRBD1,TRBV29-1,few,15,TGCAGCGGGAAAACCGACAGGGGAAGCTCCTACGAGCAGTACTTC,CSGKTDRGSSYEQYF
TRBJ2-5,TRBD2,TRBV13,few,15,TGTGCCAGCAGTTTTAAAGCGGGAGGGCATGAGACCCAGTACTTC,CASSFKAGGHETQYF